This record looks at one T cell receptor (beta chain) sequence and its context. Its antigen is still unknown. The data were taken from a study of OX40 agonist ivuxolimab in advanced cancers. About the study: Those enrolled were 80% to 85% male, with a mean age of around 57 years and ages from roughly 23 to 80. Overall study results and limits: Still undetermined is the antigen specificity of the expanded peripheral T cells.

The assay was immunoSEQ multiplex PCR, and TCRdb's table has in-frame clones only and misses some. The table includes tens of thousands of clones, roughly 94% detected once. Germline trimming cut 7 bases from V and 3 bases from J; bases unmatched to any gene: 6. Germline lookup yields CDR1 PRHDT and CDR2 FYEKMQ (reference sequence). The CDR3 is made up of 15 amino acids. This TCR was recovered from an adult with an advanced solid tumor such as melanoma, head and neck, liver or kidney cancer. The chain links TRBV13 to TRBJ2-2; 9 bases fit TRBD1. The sequenced sample was CD4+ or CD8+ T cells sorted from blood, obtained in a trial of the OX40 agonist ivuxolimab. CDR3 sequence (DNA): TGTGCCAGCACTCGACAGGGGGACGACACCGGGGAGCTGTTTTTT. The encoded protein is CASTRQGDDTGELFF.